Below, 20 T cell receptor beta chains from the same sample are listed, as sequenced in a study of T-cell reconstitution after alpha-beta-depleted transplantation in children. TCRbeta library preparation incorporated unique molecular identifiers. One entry per CDR3 protein, called by TCRdb with MiXCR from the PCR reads. The table includes about 300,000 distinct CDR3 sequences, around 7.1% detected once. These TCRs' antigens remain unknown. Study-wide points: Newly generated T cells supplied most T-cell counts and diversity one year post-transplant.

The sample here was peripheral blood, taken 360 days after TCRalphabeta/CD19-depleted stem cell transplant. These TCRs come from a female patient under 10 years old who had a stem cell transplant for Fanconi anemia, so the T cells may come from the graft donor.

This clonotype was observed many times. The chain employs TRBV7-2 and TRBJ2-2; D possibly corresponds to TRBD2 (5 bases). In germline, CDR1 is SGHTA, CDR2 FQGNSA. Between the trimmed V and J ends, which lost 4 bases and 7 bases, there was a span of 19 bases. This CDR3 comprises 16 residues. CDR3 region: CASSSFVEALIGELFF. CDR3 sequence (DNA): TGTGCCAGCAGCTCGTTTGTGGAGGCGCTAATCGGGGAGCTGTTTTTT.

Only a few counts were recorded for this clonotype. The chain carries TRBV27 and TRBJ2-7; D is possibly TRBD2 (6 bases). Trimming shortened V by 8 bases and J by 4 bases, and 15 bases separated the two germline ends. Germline V gives CDR1 MNHEY, CDR2 SMNVEV (reference sequence). The CDR3 loop spans 13 amino acids. The CDR3 is CASGAGRGYEQYF. DNA of the CDR3: TGTGCCAGCGGGGCGGGGCGGGGATACGAGCAGTACTTC.

This clonotype appeared a few times. The chain employs TRBV19 and TRBJ1-4; D gene ambiguous. The V and J ends lost 8 bases and 8 bases respectively, with 15 bases between them. CDR1 and CDR2 (germline): LNHDA, SQIVND (reference sequence). This CDR3 is built from 13 residues. CDR3 protein: CASARAANEKLFF. DNA for the CDR3: TGTGCCAGTGCGAGGGCAGCGAACGAAAAACTGTTTTTT.

CDR3 bases: TGTGCCAGCAGTGTTGGGACATCGAACACCGGGGAGCTGTTTTTT. Residues: CASSVGTSNTGELFF. The chain uses TRBV2 and TRBJ2-2; TRBD1 might be the D (6 bases). With 4 bases removed from V and 0 bases from J, the gap between germline ends came to 9 bases. The CDR3 loop spans 15 amino acids. The germline V gene encodes CDR1 SNHLY and CDR2 FYNNEI.

This clonotype was observed at least ten times. The chain employs TRBV12-3 or TRBV12-4 and TRBJ1-2; D not resolved. V gave up 0 bases and J gave up 12 bases, with 14 bases separating them. The CDR3 runs to 13 residues. Here the CDR3 DNA reads TGTGCCAGCAGTTTAGCCGGGAATAGTGCTCACACCTTC. This gives the protein CASSLAGNSAHTF.

The rearrangement links TRBV6-1 to TRBJ2-7, with D unresolved. The CDR3 has 14 amino acids. Germline lookup yields CDR1 MNHNS and CDR2 SASEGT. V was trimmed by 4 bases and J by 0 bases, leaving 10 bases between them. The CDR3 is CASSATLPSYEQYF. CDR3 bases: TGTGCCAGCAGTGCCACGTTACCCTCCTACGAGCAGTACTTC.

This clonotype was seen only a few times. V and J are TRBV5-4 and TRBJ1-2; D possibly corresponds to TRBD1 (5 bases). The CDR3 has 19 residues. The germline V gene has CDR1 SGHNT and CDR2 YYREEE (reference sequence). Between the trimmed V and J ends, which lost 1 base and 1 base, there was a span of 23 bases. The CDR3 DNA reads as TGTGCCAGCAGCTTGTACCAAAACCCCGCCGGGACCCTTAACTATGGCTACACCTTC. Its protein is CASSLYQNPAGTLNYGYTF.

Concerning this clonotype itself: A read error is possible here, since a much larger clone lies one base away. The genes are TRBV3-1 and TRBJ1-5, with a weak D call TRBD1 (5 bases). The V gene's germline CDR1 is LGHDT and CDR2 YNNKEL (reference sequence). The CDR3 length is 12 residues. V was clipped by 5 bases and J by 5 bases, with 7 bases between them. The DNA of the CDR3 is TGTGCCAGCAGCGCCAGGGATCAGCCCCAGCATTTT. This gives the protein CASSARDQPQHF.

This clonotype was observed at least ten times. The chain links TRBV7-2 to TRBJ2-3; D possibly corresponds to TRBD1 (6 bases). The germline V and J ends were trimmed by 5 bases and 6 bases, with 15 bases remaining between them. This CDR3 has 14 amino acids. CDR1 is SGHTA, CDR2 FQGNSA, per germline. CDR3 coding DNA: TGTGCCAGCAGCCCACTGAGGGGGTTGGATACGCAGTATTTT. It specifies CASSPLRGLDTQYF.

This clonotype came up a few times. This chain joins TRBV7-2 and TRBJ2-7; possible D gene TRBD1, 6 bases. Trimming shortened V by 5 bases and J by 3 bases, and 17 bases separated the two germline ends. The CDR3 extends over 15 amino acids. The germline CDR1 and CDR2 sequences are SGHTA and FQGNSA. This CDR3 is CASSRRQVGSYEQYF. CDR3 DNA sequence: TGTGCCAGCAGCCGGCGACAGGTTGGAAGCTACGAGCAGTACTTC.

Many counts were recorded for this clonotype. This chain connects TRBV24-1 to TRBJ1-2; tentatively, D is TRBD1 (6 bases). The germline V gene encodes CDR1 KGHDR and CDR2 SFDVKD. This CDR3 comprises 14 residues. The V and J ends lost 4 bases and 5 bases respectively, with 13 bases between them. The CDR3 sequence is CATSDPGTTYGYTF. In DNA, the CDR3 is TGTGCCACCAGTGACCCCGGGACAACATATGGCTACACCTTC.

This clonotype was picked up many times. The V gene is TRBV29-1, the J gene TRBJ1-5; D gene ambiguous. CDR1 and CDR2 from the germline V gene are SQVTM and ANQGSEA. The ends were cut back, 5 bases at V and 7 bases at J, with 0 bases in the middle. CDR3 length: 8 amino acids. CDR3 residues: CSVQPQHF. The CDR3 DNA is TGCAGCGTTCAGCCCCAGCATTTT.

This sequence joins TRBV20-1 and TRBJ1-5; 7 bases agree with TRBD1. Germline V gene sequence: CDR1 DFQATT, CDR2 SNEGSKA (reference sequence). The CDR3 is 13 residues long. V shed 6 bases, J shed 3 bases, and the junction held 5 bases outside the gene matches. CDR3 protein: CSASTGPNQPQHF. CDR3 bases: TGCAGTGCGTCGACAGGGCCCAATCAGCCCCAGCATTTT.

The J gene is TRBJ2-1, the V gene TRBV27, with D possibly being TRBD2 (5 bases). The CDR3 consists of 14 residues. Germline V CDR1 and CDR2: MNHEY, SMNVEV (reference sequence). V was shortened by 5 bases and J by 9 bases, with 17 bases between the two germline ends. Written as DNA, the CDR3 is TGTGCCAGCAGTCTACACCCCCGGGGAGCTGAGCAGTTCTTC. As protein: CASSLHPRGAEQFF.

In this sample, this clonotype turned up many times. The V call is TRBV10-1, the J call TRBJ2-2; a weak D match, TRBD2 (5 bases). Germline V gene lookup returns CDR1 WNHNN and CDR2 SYGVQD (reference sequence). Trimming removed 4 bases from V and 6 bases from J, with 9 bases in between. The CDR3 spans 13 residues. CDR3 sequence reads: CASSGGYAGELFF. The CDR3 coding sequence is TGCGCCAGCAGTGGAGGGTACGCCGGGGAGCTGTTTTTT.

This clonotype was observed many times. V gene TRBV20-1 combines with J gene TRBJ2-7, with D perhaps matching TRBD1 (5 bases). In germline, CDR1 is DFQATT, CDR2 SNEGSKA (reference sequence). Trimming stripped 6 bases from V and 3 bases from J, with 12 bases between. This CDR3 region has 12 residues. The CDR3 is CSAVGQGYEQYF. The CDR3 bases are TGCAGTGCCGTGGGGCAGGGCTACGAGCAGTACTTC.

The chain joins TRBV6-5 to TRBJ1-6; possibly TRBD1 for D (6 bases). The CDR3 is 15 amino acids. V lost 2 bases and J lost 7, with 12 bases in between. CDR1 is MNHEY and CDR2 is SVGAGI in the germline V gene. CDR3: CASSYEGQPNSPLHF. The CDR3 DNA reads as TGTGCCAGCAGTTACGAAGGACAGCCAAATTCACCCCTCCACTTT.

This clonotype was seen ten or more times. The V call is TRBV7-9, the J call TRBJ2-3; D is undetermined. The CDR3 spans 16 residues. From germline, CDR1 is SEHNR and CDR2 FQNEAQ (reference sequence). V lost 5 bases to trimming and J lost 0 bases, with 15 bases between them. The CDR3 here is CASSIPLAVSTDTQYF. The CDR3 region has the DNA TGTGCCAGCAGCATACCCCTGGCGGTGAGCACAGATACGCAGTATTTT.

The chain has TRBV9 and TRBJ2-1; D tentatively reads TRBD1 or TRBD2 (5 bases each). The CDR3 sequence is 15 residues long. Germline loops: CDR1 SGDLS, CDR2 YYNGEE. V was trimmed by 0 bases and J by 4 bases, leaving 11 bases between them. The CDR3 region has the DNA TGTGCCAGCAGCGTAGGGGACGGGGATTACAATGAGCAGTTCTTC. Translation: CASSVGDGDYNEQFF.

This clonotype was counted between two and nine times. This chain links TRBV6-5 with TRBJ1-1; weak D call: TRBD1 (5 bases). Germline V CDR1 and CDR2: MNHEY, SVGAGI. V lost 7 bases and J lost 3, with 18 bases in between. CDR3 length: 15 amino acids. The CDR3 loop is CASIQTPWGDTEAFF. Here the CDR3 DNA reads TGTGCCAGCATCCAAACCCCCTGGGGGGACACTGAAGCTTTCTTT.